The clone carrying this TCR beta chain was counted between two and nine times. What it binds is not known. The data were taken from a study of persistence of HIV-infected CD4 T cells. Study-wide findings and caveats: The rare CMV-responding cells with HIV-1 proviruses were not separately TCR-sequenced. TCR oligoclonality correlated with proviral oligoclonality in the same sorted populations. Degenerate expanded CDR3beta sequences were enriched among CMV- and Gag-responding cells.

The CDR3 consists of 14 residues. Germline V gene data show CDR1 as MDHEN and CDR2 as SYDVKM. J was trimmed by 4 bases and V by 6 bases; bases with no gene match: 5. This was the immunoSEQ version 4 assay in survey mode. Assay: immunoSEQ multiplex PCR; the TCRdb copy retains only in-frame clones and omits some. The repertoire has about 45,000 clones, 91% of them found once; the top ten carry around 2%. This nonspecific control used anti-CD3/anti-CD28 bead stimulation of CD4+ T cells. CD4+ T cells upregulating both CD40 ligand and CD69 were sorted as responding cells. Before stimulation, PBMCs underwent CD8+ T cell depletion.

The gene calls are TRBV28 and TRBJ1-3, with 8 bases matching TRBD1. The receptor comes from an adult man with HIV who was CMV-seropositive. The sample here was CD4+ T cells sorted from PBMCs after approximately 19-hour stimulation, taken from a patient who received antiretroviral therapy. As DNA, the CDR3 is TGTGCCAGCAGACTGACAGGGGTAGGAAACACCATATATTTT. The encoded protein is CASRLTGVGNTIYF.